Listed below are T cell receptor beta chains from one sample, sequenced in a study of T cell changes during pregnancy in multiple sclerosis. Only in-frame clones appear in the TCRdb table, and some are missing; sequencing was by immunoSEQ multiplex PCR. The sample consists of tens of thousands of clones, 93% of them appearing once. The specimen comprised CD8+ T cells from peripheral blood mononuclear cells, sampled in the second trimester of pregnancy. These TCRs come from a female donor with multiple sclerosis, enrolled in a pregnancy study. Each CDR3 is given with its conserved first and last residue. The D gene is left open where the match is weak. Not all rows give a size; the values are once, few, many and, for expanded clones, a class.

v_call: TRBV6-5; j_call: TRBJ2-1; d_call: -; clone_size: -; cdr3_nt: TGTGCCAGCAGTCCATACTCAGAAGCGGGTAGTGAGCAGTTCTTC; cdr3_aa: CASSPYSEAGSEQFF
v_call: TRBV27; j_call: TRBJ2-7; d_call: TRBD1; clone_size: once; cdr3_nt: TGTGCCAGCAGCCCGGGACAGGGGGCCTACGAGCAGTACTTC; cdr3_aa: CASSPGQGAYEQYF
v_call: TRBV27; j_call: TRBJ2-1; d_call: TRBD1; clone_size: -; cdr3_nt: TGTGCCAGCAGTCCCGGGACAGGTTACAATGAGCAGTTCTTC; cdr3_aa: CASSPGTGYNEQFF
v_call: TRBV10-3; j_call: TRBJ2-7; d_call: -; clone_size: -; cdr3_nt: TGTGCCATCAGTGAGCAGGTTTCCTACGAGCAGTACTTC; cdr3_aa: CAISEQVSYEQYF
v_call: TRBV27; j_call: TRBJ2-7; d_call: TRBD2; clone_size: -; cdr3_nt: TGTGCCAGCAGTTTGTACAAACCCGGACTAGCGGGAGGGCCGGGCGGCTACGAGCAGTACTTC; cdr3_aa: CASSLYKPGLAGGPGGYEQYF
v_call: TRBV7-9; j_call: TRBJ2-7; d_call: TRBD1; clone_size: -; cdr3_nt: TGTGCCAGCAGCTCCAGGGACAGGGAGGCCTACGAGCAGTACTTC; cdr3_aa: CASSSRDREAYEQYF
v_call: TRBV19; j_call: TRBJ2-7; d_call: TRBD1; clone_size: -; cdr3_nt: TGTGCCAGTTCCGGGACAGGTCCCTACGAGCAGTACTTC; cdr3_aa: CASSGTGPYEQYF
v_call: TRBV19; j_call: TRBJ2-5; d_call: TRBD1; clone_size: -; cdr3_nt: TGTGCCAGTAGGCCGACAGGGGGCATGGAGACCCAGTACTTC; cdr3_aa: CASRPTGGMETQYF
v_call: TRBV27; j_call: TRBJ2-1; d_call: -; clone_size: -; cdr3_nt: TGTGCCAGCAGTTTATTAGGACTCACCAGCTCCTACAATGAGCAGTTCTTC; cdr3_aa: CASSLLGLTSSYNEQFF
v_call: TRBV7-9; j_call: TRBJ1-5; d_call: TRBD1; clone_size: -; cdr3_nt: TGTGCCAGCAGCCCGGACAGGGGTCATCAGCCCCAGCATTTT; cdr3_aa: CASSPDRGHQPQHF
v_call: TRBV27; j_call: TRBJ2-7; d_call: TRBD1; clone_size: -; cdr3_nt: TGTGCCAGCAAACGGGACAGGGCAACCTACGAGCAGTACTTC; cdr3_aa: CASKRDRATYEQYF
v_call: TRBV23-1; j_call: TRBJ1-1; d_call: -; clone_size: few; cdr3_nt: TGCGCCAGCAGTCCGGGGAACACTGAAGCTTTCTTT; cdr3_aa: CASSPGNTEAFF
v_call: TRBV19; j_call: TRBJ1-1; d_call: -; clone_size: -; cdr3_nt: TGTGCCAGTAGTCCGTCACAGGGGAACACTGAAGCTTTCTTT; cdr3_aa: CASSPSQGNTEAFF
v_call: TRBV27; j_call: TRBJ1-3; d_call: -; clone_size: -; cdr3_nt: TGTGCCAGCGCACCCGACTCAAGCTCTGGAAACACCATATATTTT; cdr3_aa: CASAPDSSSGNTIYF
v_call: TRBV4-3; j_call: TRBJ2-1; d_call: TRBD2; clone_size: -; cdr3_nt: TGCGCCAGCAGCCAAGATGCGGGGGGGCCGGGCAATGAGCAGTTCTTC; cdr3_aa: CASSQDAGGPGNEQFF
v_call: TRBV6-1; j_call: TRBJ1-2; d_call: -; clone_size: -; cdr3_nt: TGTGCCAGCAGTCCCCGACAGCGTAACTATGGCTACACCTTC; cdr3_aa: CASSPRQRNYGYTF
v_call: TRBV19; j_call: TRBJ1-1; d_call: -; clone_size: -; cdr3_nt: TGTGCCAGTCTATTCGGGAACACTGAAGCTTTCTTT; cdr3_aa: CASLFGNTEAFF
v_call: TRBV10-2; j_call: TRBJ1-2; d_call: -; clone_size: -; cdr3_nt: TGCGCCAGCAGTGACAGGGATGACTATGGCTACACCTTC; cdr3_aa: CASSDRDDYGYTF
v_call: TRBV27; j_call: TRBJ2-7; d_call: TRBD1; clone_size: -; cdr3_nt: TGTGCCAGCGGGACCGGGACAGGCACCTACGAGCAGTACTTC; cdr3_aa: CASGTGTGTYEQYF
v_call: TRBV6-1; j_call: TRBJ2-5; d_call: -; clone_size: -; cdr3_nt: TGTGCCAGCAGTGAAGGGCGGGGTCGGGAGACCCAGTACTTC; cdr3_aa: CASSEGRGRETQYF
v_call: TRBV5-8; j_call: TRBJ1-5; d_call: -; clone_size: -; cdr3_nt: TGTGCCAGCAGCTTTTACAGGGAATCCAATCAGCCCCAGCATTTT; cdr3_aa: CASSFYRESNQPQHF
v_call: TRBV6-1; j_call: TRBJ1-2; d_call: -; clone_size: -; cdr3_nt: TGTGCCAGCAGTGAACGCGGGGGCGTCGGGTATGGCTACACCTTC; cdr3_aa: CASSERGGVGYGYTF